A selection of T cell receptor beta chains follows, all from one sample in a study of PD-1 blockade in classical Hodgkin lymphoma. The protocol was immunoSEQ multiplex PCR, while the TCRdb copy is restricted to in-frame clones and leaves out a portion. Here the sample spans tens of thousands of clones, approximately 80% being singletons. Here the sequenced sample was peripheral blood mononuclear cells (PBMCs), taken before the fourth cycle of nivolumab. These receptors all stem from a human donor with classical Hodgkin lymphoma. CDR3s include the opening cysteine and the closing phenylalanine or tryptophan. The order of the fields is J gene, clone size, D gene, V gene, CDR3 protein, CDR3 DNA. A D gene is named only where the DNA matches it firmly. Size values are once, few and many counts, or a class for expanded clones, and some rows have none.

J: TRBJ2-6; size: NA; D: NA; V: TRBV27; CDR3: CAPRGGAGANVLTF; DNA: TGTGCCCCACGAGGGGGAGCCGGGGCCAACGTCCTGACTTTC
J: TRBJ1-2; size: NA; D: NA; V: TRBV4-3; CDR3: CASSPYGGIDYGYTF; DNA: TGCGCCAGCAGCCCCTACGGGGGGATTGACTATGGCTACACCTTC
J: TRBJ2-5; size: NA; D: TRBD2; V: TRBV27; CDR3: CASSETSGGHQETQYF; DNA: TGTGCCAGCAGCGAGACTAGCGGGGGGCACCAAGAGACCCAGTACTTC
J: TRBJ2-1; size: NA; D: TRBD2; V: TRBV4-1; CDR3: CASSLAGEPYNEQFF; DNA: TGCGCCAGCAGCCTAGCGGGGGAGCCCTACAATGAGCAGTTCTTC
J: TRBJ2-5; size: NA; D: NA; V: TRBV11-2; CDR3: CASSTTGSGETQYF; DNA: TGTGCCAGCAGCACAACAGGGAGCGGGGAGACCCAGTACTTC
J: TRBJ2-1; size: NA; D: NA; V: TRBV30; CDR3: CAWSVLEQFF; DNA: TGTGCCTGGAGCGTTCTTGAGCAGTTCTTC
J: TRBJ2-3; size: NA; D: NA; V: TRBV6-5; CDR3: CASSYAGSEDTQYF; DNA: TGTGCCAGCAGTTACGCCGGAAGCGAAGATACGCAGTATTTT
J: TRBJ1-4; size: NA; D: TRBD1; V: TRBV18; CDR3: CASSERTGGGEKLFF; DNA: TGTGCCAGCTCAGAGCGGACAGGCGGGGGAGAAAAACTGTTTTTT
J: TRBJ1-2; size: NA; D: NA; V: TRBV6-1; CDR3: CASSDSYGYTF; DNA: TGTGCCAGCAGTGACAGCTATGGCTACACCTTC
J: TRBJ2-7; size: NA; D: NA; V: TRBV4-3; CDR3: CASSSGTDDVEQYF; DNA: TGCGCCAGCAGCTCCGGGACGGACGACGTGGAGCAGTACTTC
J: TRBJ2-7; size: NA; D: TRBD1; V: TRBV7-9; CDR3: CASSLEGGRGYEQYF; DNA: TGTGCCAGCAGCTTAGAAGGGGGCCGCGGCTACGAGCAGTACTTC
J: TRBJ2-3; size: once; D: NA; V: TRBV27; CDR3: CASRRRATSGTDTQYF; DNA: TGTGCCAGCAGGCGCCGCGCCACGAGTGGCACAGATACGCAGTATTTT
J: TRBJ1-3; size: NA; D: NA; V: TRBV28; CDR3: CASSGGQIGNTIYF; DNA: TGTGCCAGCAGTGGGGGGCAGATTGGAAACACCATATATTTT
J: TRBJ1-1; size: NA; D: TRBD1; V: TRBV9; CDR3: CASSVEGALNTEAFF; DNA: TGTGCCAGCAGCGTAGAGGGGGCACTGAACACTGAAGCTTTCTTT
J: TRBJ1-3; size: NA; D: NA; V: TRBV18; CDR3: CASSPTALENTIYF; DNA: TGTGCCAGCTCACCGACAGCCCTTGAAAACACCATATATTTT
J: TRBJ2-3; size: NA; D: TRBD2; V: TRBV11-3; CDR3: CASSRRAGSEDTQYF; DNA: TGTGCCAGCAGCCGACGAGCGGGATCTGAAGATACGCAGTATTTT
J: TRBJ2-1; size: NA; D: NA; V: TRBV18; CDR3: CASSLPTGGTESSYNEQFF; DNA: TGTGCCAGCTCACTACCTACTGGCGGGACAGAGAGCTCCTACAATGAGCAGTTCTTC
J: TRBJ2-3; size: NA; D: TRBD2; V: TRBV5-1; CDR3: CASSPPSGGNTDTQYF; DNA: TGCGCCAGCAGTCCGCCGAGCGGGGGGAACACAGATACGCAGTATTTT
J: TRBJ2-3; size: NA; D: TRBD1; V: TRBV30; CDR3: CAWKDRGDTDTQYF; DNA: TGTGCCTGGAAAGACAGGGGGGACACAGATACGCAGTATTTT
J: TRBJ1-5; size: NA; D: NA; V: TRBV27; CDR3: CASALQGNGNQPQHF; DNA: TGTGCCAGCGCCCTACAGGGAAACGGCAATCAGCCCCAGCATTTT
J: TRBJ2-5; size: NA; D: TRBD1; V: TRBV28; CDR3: CASSSPSTGGETQYF; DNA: TGTGCCAGCAGTTCACCCTCGACAGGGGGAGAGACCCAGTACTTC
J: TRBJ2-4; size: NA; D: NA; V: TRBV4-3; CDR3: CASSQVSAKNIQYF; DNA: TGCGCCAGCAGCCAAGTGTCCGCCAAAAACATTCAGTACTTC
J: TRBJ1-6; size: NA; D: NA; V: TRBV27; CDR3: CASSPYRNSPLHF; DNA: TGTGCCAGCAGTCCCTACAGGAATTCACCCCTCCACTTT
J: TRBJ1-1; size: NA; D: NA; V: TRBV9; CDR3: CASSVGLGLGTEAFF; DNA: TGTGCCAGCAGCGTAGGTTTGGGTCTGGGCACTGAAGCTTTCTTT
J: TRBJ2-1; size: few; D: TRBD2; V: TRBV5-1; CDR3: CASSGGTSGDEQFF; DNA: TGCGCCAGCAGCGGCGGGACTAGCGGGGATGAGCAGTTCTTC
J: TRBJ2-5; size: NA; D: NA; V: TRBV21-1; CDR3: CASSKIGTSPFQETQYF; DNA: TGTGCCAGCAGCAAAATTGGGACCTCTCCTTTCCAAGAGACCCAGTACTTC
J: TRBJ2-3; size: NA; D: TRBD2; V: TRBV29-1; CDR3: CSVEWREGTDTQYF; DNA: TGCAGCGTTGAGTGGCGGGAGGGCACAGATACGCAGTATTTT
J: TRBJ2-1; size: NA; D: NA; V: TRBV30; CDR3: CAWSRGPLGEQFF; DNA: TGTGCCTGGAGCCGGGGACCCCTCGGTGAGCAGTTCTTC
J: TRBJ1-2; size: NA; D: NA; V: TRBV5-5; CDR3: CASSIGTAPYGYTF; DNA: TGTGCCAGCAGCATCGGGACCGCTCCCTATGGCTACACCTTC
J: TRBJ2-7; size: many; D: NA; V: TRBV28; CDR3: CASSETTVSYEQYF; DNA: TGTGCCAGCAGTGAAACGACGGTCTCCTACGAGCAGTACTTC
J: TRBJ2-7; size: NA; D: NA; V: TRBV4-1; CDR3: CASSPGGGSYEQYF; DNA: TGCGCCAGCAGTCCAGGTGGCGGCTCCTACGAGCAGTACTTC